This TCR beta chain was captured by sequencing in a study of blood T cell repertoires in COVID-19. The authors' processing: Estimated nucleated cell counts came from reference gene primer amplification. The data were produced by immunoSEQ multiplex PCR, yet TCRdb's version contains in-frame clones alone and is incomplete. The DNA was the basis for D and trimming; V, J and clone size are from that table. Counted here are about 150,000 clones, roughly nine tenths occurring once; the ten biggest clones make up about 15%. V lost 3 bases, J lost 3 bases, and 5 bases stayed unmatched. CDR1 and CDR2 from the germline V gene are MNHEY and SMNVEV (reference sequence). The CDR3 spans 14 residues.

The TCR comes from a woman aged 40 to 50 with acute or convalescent COVID-19. The chain carries TRBV27 and TRBJ2-7, with TRBD1 identical over 7 bases. The sequencing input was peripheral blood. The DNA of the CDR3 is TGTGCCAGCAGTTTGCACAGGGGAGACTACGAGCAGTACTTC. The encoded protein is CASSLHRGDYEQYF.